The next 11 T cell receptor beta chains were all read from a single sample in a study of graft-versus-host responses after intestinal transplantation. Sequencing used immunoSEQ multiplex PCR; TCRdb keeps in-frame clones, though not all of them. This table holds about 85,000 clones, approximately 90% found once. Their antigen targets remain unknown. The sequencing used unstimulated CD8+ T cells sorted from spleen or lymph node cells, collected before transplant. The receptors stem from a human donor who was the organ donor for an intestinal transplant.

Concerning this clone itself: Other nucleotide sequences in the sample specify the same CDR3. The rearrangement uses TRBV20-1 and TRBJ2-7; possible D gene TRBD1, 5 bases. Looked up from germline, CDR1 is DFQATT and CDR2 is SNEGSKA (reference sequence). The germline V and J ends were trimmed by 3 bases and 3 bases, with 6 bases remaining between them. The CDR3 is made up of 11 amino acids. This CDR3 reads CSARDNYEQYF. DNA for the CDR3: TGCAGTGCTAGGGACAACTACGAGCAGTACTTC.

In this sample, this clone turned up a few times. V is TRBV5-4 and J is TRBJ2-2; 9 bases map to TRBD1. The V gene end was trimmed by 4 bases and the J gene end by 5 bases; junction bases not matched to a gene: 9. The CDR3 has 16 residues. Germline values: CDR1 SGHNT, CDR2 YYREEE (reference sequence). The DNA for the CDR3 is TGTGCCAGCAGCCCGGCCCCGGGACAGGGAACCGGGGAGCTGTTTTTT. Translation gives CASSPAPGQGTGELFF.

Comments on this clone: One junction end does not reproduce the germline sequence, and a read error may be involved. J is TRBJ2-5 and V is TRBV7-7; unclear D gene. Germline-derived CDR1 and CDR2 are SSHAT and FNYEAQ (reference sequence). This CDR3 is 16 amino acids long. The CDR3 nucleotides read TGTGCTAGCAGCTTAGCATCGTGGACCGACCAAGAGACCCAGTACTTC. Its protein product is CASSLASWTDQETQYF.

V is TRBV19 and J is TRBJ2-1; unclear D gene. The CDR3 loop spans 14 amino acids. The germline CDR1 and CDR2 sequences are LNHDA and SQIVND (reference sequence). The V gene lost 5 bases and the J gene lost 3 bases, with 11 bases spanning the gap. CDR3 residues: CASSVMGIYNEQFF. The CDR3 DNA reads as TGTGCCAGTAGTGTCATGGGGATCTACAATGAGCAGTTCTTC.

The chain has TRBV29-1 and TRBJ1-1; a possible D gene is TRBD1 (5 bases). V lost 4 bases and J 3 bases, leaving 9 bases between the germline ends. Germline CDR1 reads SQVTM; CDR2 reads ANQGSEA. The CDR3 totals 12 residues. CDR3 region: CSVGDPDTEAFF. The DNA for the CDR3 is TGCAGCGTTGGGGACCCCGACACTGAAGCTTTCTTT.

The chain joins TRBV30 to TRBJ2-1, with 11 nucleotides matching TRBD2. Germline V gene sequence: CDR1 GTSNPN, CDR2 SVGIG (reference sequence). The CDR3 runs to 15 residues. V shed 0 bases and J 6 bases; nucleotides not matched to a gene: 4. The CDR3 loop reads CAWSVLAGGGNEQFF. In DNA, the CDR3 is TGTGCCTGGAGTGTCCTAGCGGGAGGTGGCAATGAGCAGTTCTTC.

The CDR3 loop reads CASSFSDTQYF. Written as DNA, the CDR3 is TGTGCCAGCAGTTTTTCAGATACGCAGTATTTT. The chain combines TRBV27 with TRBJ2-3, with D unclear. This CDR3 contains 11 residues. Trimming stripped 3 bases from V and 4 bases from J, with 2 bases between. CDR1 and CDR2 from the germline V gene are MNHEY and SMNVEV (reference sequence).

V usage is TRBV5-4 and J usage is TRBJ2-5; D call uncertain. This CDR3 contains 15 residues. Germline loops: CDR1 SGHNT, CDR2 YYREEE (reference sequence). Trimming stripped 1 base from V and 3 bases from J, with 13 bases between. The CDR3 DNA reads TGTGCCAGCAGCTTGCAATGGGAAGAGGAAGAGACCCAGTACTTC. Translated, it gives CASSLQWEEEETQYF.

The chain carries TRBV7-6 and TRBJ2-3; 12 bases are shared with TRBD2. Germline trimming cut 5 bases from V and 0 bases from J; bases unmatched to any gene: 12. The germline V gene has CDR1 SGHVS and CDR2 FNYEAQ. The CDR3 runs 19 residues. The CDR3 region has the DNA TGTGCCAGCAGCGGGGGACTAGCGGGTACAGTGGGGAGCACAGATACGCAGTATTTT. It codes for CASSGGLAGTVGSTDTQYF.

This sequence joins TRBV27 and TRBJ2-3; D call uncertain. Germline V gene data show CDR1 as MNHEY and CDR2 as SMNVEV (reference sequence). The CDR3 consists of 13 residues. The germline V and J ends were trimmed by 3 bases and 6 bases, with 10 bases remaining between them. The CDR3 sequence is CASSFTNLDTQYF. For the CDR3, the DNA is TGTGCCAGCAGTTTCACAAACTTGGATACGCAGTATTTT.

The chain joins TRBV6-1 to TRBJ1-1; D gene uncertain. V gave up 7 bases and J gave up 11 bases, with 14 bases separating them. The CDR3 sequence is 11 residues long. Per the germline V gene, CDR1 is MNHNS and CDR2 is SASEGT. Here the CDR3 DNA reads TGTGCCAGCACCTCCTACCTGTGGGCTTTCTTT. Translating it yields CASTSYLWAFF.